This T cell receptor beta chain appears in the sequencing data of a study of cytomegalovirus exposure and HLA in healthy donors. Across the whole study: There were 350 to 450 genotyped donors. Of these, roughly 84% fell in the genetic ancestry cluster associated with self-reported Caucasian donors. Findings and limits, study-wide: A link between a missense DCLRE1C variant and TCR beta V- and J-gene trimming emerged from a later analysis. TRBV6-2, TRBV6-3 and some other V segments were excluded as indistinguishable.

The ends were cut back, 5 bases at V and 9 bases at J, with 20 bases in the middle. CDR3 length equals 14 residues. Germline lookup yields CDR1 MNHEY and CDR2 SMNVEV (reference sequence). The PCR had 60 Vbeta and 13 Jbeta primers. Original analysis: An analysis performed later counted 70 million to 90 million unique TCR beta chains (roughly 10 million of them shared). The assay was immunoSEQ multiplex PCR, and TCRdb's table has in-frame clones only and misses some. That table furnishes V, J and clone size, whereas the DNA furnished D and trimming. The sample holds 160,000 or so clones, around 84% seen once. Concerning this clone itself: Its specificity is unknown.

This TCR came from a man aged 18 to 35 in good health and CMV-seronegative. The chain recombines TRBV27 with TRBJ2-7, with D perhaps TRBD2 (6 bases). Sequenced material: PBMCs. CDR3 sequence (DNA): TGTGCCAGCAGTCGACCGGGACTCTGGAGTGGGCAGTACTTC. This encodes CASSRPGLWSGQYF.